A selection of T cell receptor beta chains follows, all from one sample in a study of shared T cell receptors in the human thymus. Data came from immunoSEQ multiplex PCR; TCRdb stores just in-frame clones and leaves some out. Of hundreds of thousands of clones listed, approximately 87% are singletons. These same data were also listed under a study on human thymus T cells.

What was sequenced was thymocytes. These receptors originate from a boy younger than two with a congenital heart defect. CDR3s include the opening cysteine and the closing phenylalanine or tryptophan. A D gene is named only where the DNA matches it firmly. The size entry is marked missing in some rows and otherwise reads once, few, many or a size class.

clone size,V gene,D gene,J gene,CDR3 protein,CDR3 DNA
.,TRBV27,TRBD1,TRBJ2-2,CASLGTGGKANTGELFF,TGTGCCAGCTTAGGGACAGGGGGGAAGGCGAACACCGGGGAGCTGTTTTTT
.,TRBV5-1,TRBD1,TRBJ2-3,CASSHTTGRDTQYF,TGCGCCAGCAGCCACACGACAGGGAGAGATACGCAGTATTTT
.,TRBV27,.,TRBJ1-5,CASSPTGSPQPQHF,TGTGCCAGCAGTCCAACAGGGTCCCCCCAGCCCCAGCATTTT
few,TRBV10-3,.,TRBJ1-3,CAIKSPGSGNTIYF,TGTGCCATCAAATCCCCAGGGTCTGGAAACACCATATATTTT
.,TRBV6-1,.,TRBJ2-7,CASSAIGDEQYF,TGTGCCAGCAGTGCCATAGGGGACGAGCAGTACTTC
.,TRBV27,TRBD1,TRBJ1-1,CASSLLPPSGQGSFTEAFF,TGTGCCAGCAGTTTACTCCCGCCGTCGGGACAGGGGAGTTTCACTGAAGCTTTCTTT
.,TRBV9,.,TRBJ2-7,CASSVGVGPEQYF,TGTGCCAGCAGCGTAGGAGTGGGGCCCGAGCAGTACTTC
.,TRBV4-3,TRBD1,TRBJ1-5,CASSQDPGQGHSNQPQHF,TGCGCCAGCAGCCAAGACCCGGGACAGGGACATAGCAATCAGCCCCAGCATTTT
.,TRBV25-1,TRBD1,TRBJ2-4,CASSRGGGKNIQYF,TGTGCCAGCAGTCGAGGGGGCGGTAAAAACATTCAGTACTTC
.,TRBV6-1,.,TRBJ2-1,CASSEALRGRRNEQFF,TGTGCCAGCAGTGAAGCCCTTCGGGGGAGACGGAATGAGCAGTTCTTC
.,TRBV19,.,TRBJ2-1,CASSVYGYNEQFF,TGTGCCAGTAGTGTTTACGGGTACAATGAGCAGTTCTTC
.,TRBV7-2,.,TRBJ2-7,CASSSSRVTTYEQYF,TGTGCCAGCAGCTCCAGCAGGGTCACAACCTACGAGCAGTACTTC
.,TRBV29-1,.,TRBJ2-5,CSVDARETQYF,TGCAGCGTTGACGCCAGGGAGACCCAGTACTTC
once,TRBV9,.,TRBJ2-7,CASSAILGYEQYF,TGTGCCAGCAGCGCCATACTAGGCTACGAGCAGTACTTC
.,TRBV18,.,TRBJ2-1,CASSPNRGRPGPGVVYEQFF,TGTGCCAGCTCACCAAATCGGGGACGACCGGGCCCGGGAGTGGTTTATGAGCAGTTCTTC
.,TRBV27,TRBD2,TRBJ2-7,CASSWAGGSTYEQYF,TGTGCCAGCAGTTGGGCGGGAGGGTCGACCTACGAGCAGTACTTC
.,TRBV7-9,.,TRBJ1-1,CASSQSSGHSLNTEAFF,TGTGCCAGCAGCCAAAGCAGTGGGCACTCATTAAACACTGAAGCTTTCTTT
.,TRBV7-2,TRBD1,TRBJ1-1,CASSDGTGGLGTEAFF,TGTGCCAGCAGCGACGGGACAGGGGGCCTGGGCACTGAAGCTTTCTTT
few,TRBV5-5,TRBD1,TRBJ2-7,CASSSDREGHEQYF,TGTGCCAGCAGCTCCGACAGGGAAGGCCACGAGCAGTACTTC
.,TRBV28,.,TRBJ1-5,CASMWGGRRQPQHF,TGTGCCAGCATGTGGGGGGGGCGGCGGCAGCCCCAGCATTTT
.,TRBV14,.,TRBJ2-3,CASSQDPGSGTDTQYF,TGTGCCAGCAGCCAAGATCCCGGGAGTGGGACAGATACGCAGTATTTT
.,TRBV13,.,TRBJ2-1,CASSGAEDNEQFF,TGTGCCAGCAGCGGAGCGGAGGACAATGAGCAGTTCTTC
once,TRBV11-2,.,TRBJ2-5,CASQLRGSSETQYF,TGTGCCAGTCAGCTTAGAGGATCGTCGGAGACCCAGTACTTC
few,TRBV5-1,TRBD1,TRBJ1-4,CASSQDRGNEKLFF,TGCGCCAGCAGCCAGGACAGGGGTAATGAAAAACTGTTTTTT
.,TRBV6-1,.,TRBJ1-5,CASSEALRSEPQHF,TGTGCCAGCAGTGAAGCGCTTCGGAGCGAGCCCCAGCATTTT
.,TRBV30,.,TRBJ2-7,CAWTPGPAYEQYF,TGTGCCTGGACCCCCGGTCCGGCCTACGAGCAGTACTTC
once,TRBV11-2,TRBD1,TRBJ2-7,CASSLGGQGAFYEQYF,TGTGCCAGCAGCTTAGGGGGACAGGGGGCTTTTTACGAGCAGTACTTC
.,TRBV27,.,TRBJ1-4,CASSRQVNEKLFF,TGTGCCAGCTCTCGGCAGGTTAATGAAAAACTGTTTTTT
.,TRBV10-3,.,TRBJ1-5,CASGPPPPQHF,TGTGCCAGTGGGCCCCCGCCGCCCCAGCATTTT
.,TRBV5-1,.,TRBJ1-4,CASSLATNEKLFF,TGCGCCAGCAGCCTTGCAACTAATGAAAAACTGTTTTTT
.,TRBV7-9,TRBD2,TRBJ2-7,CASSSGTSGSYEQYF,TGTGCCAGCAGTTCCGGGACTAGCGGGAGCTACGAGCAGTACTTC
.,TRBV30,.,TRBJ1-1,CAWSPPRHGNTEAFF,TGTGCCTGGAGCCCACCCCGACACGGCAACACTGAAGCTTTCTTT
.,TRBV5-1,TRBD2,TRBJ2-5,CASSLSWGGQETQYF,TGCGCCAGCAGCCTCTCGTGGGGAGGGCAAGAGACCCAGTACTTC
few,TRBV14,.,TRBJ1-4,CASSQGGEKLFF,TGTGCCAGCAGCCAAGGAGGGGAAAAACTGTTTTTT
.,TRBV4-3,.,TRBJ2-7,CASSQDRLAPYEQYF,TGCGCCAGCAGCCAAGATCGGCTAGCCCCCTACGAGCAGTACTTC
.,TRBV7-9,.,TRBJ1-4,CASSLILTGTNEKLFF,TGTGCCAGCAGCTTAATTTTGACGGGAACTAATGAAAAACTGTTTTTT
.,TRBV28,TRBD2,TRBJ2-4,CASSLRAGGFLAKNIQYF,TGTGCCAGCAGTTTACGAGCGGGAGGATTTTTAGCCAAAAACATTCAGTACTTC
.,TRBV4-3,.,TRBJ1-4,CASSQDRANEKLFF,TGCGCCAGCAGCCAAGACAGGGCTAATGAAAAACTGTTTTTT
.,TRBV5-7,.,TRBJ2-2,CASSFPNPRPGELFF,TGTGCCAGCAGCTTCCCTAACCCGCGGCCCGGGGAGCTGTTTTTT
.,TRBV6-1,.,TRBJ1-1,CASSESGSPDTEAFF,TGTGCCAGCAGTGAATCGGGATCTCCGGACACTGAAGCTTTCTTT
once,TRBV4-1,TRBD1,TRBJ1-3,CASSYRGPGNTIYF,TGCGCCAGCAGCTACAGGGGGCCTGGAAACACCATATATTTT
.,TRBV5-4,TRBD1,TRBJ2-7,CASSLFSGGDYEQYF,TGTGCCAGCAGCTTGTTTTCAGGGGGCGACTACGAGCAGTACTTC
.,TRBV10-3,.,TRBJ2-7,CAISSILVQAYEQYF,TGTGCCATCAGTTCGATACTAGTCCAAGCCTACGAGCAGTACTTC
.,TRBV30,TRBD1,TRBJ1-2,CAWVRGQGYYGYTF,TGTGCCTGGGTCAGGGGGCAGGGGTACTATGGCTACACCTTC
.,TRBV19,TRBD2,TRBJ2-7,CASSTTSGKYEQYF,TGTGCCAGTAGTACAACTAGCGGGAAGTACGAGCAGTACTTC
.,TRBV5-4,.,TRBJ1-2,CASSLASKQGGYTF,TGTGCCAGCAGCTTGGCCTCAAAACAGGGCGGCTACACCTTC
few,TRBV4-3,.,TRBJ1-1,CASSQDVVNTEAFF,TGCGCCAGCAGCCAAGATGTCGTGAACACTGAAGCTTTCTTT
.,TRBV5-1,.,TRBJ2-7,CASSLRGEQYF,TGCGCCAGCAGCTTACGGGGAGAGCAGTACTTC
.,TRBV4-3,TRBD2,TRBJ2-4,CASSGPQLLAGEGAKNIQYF,TGCGCCAGCAGCGGGCCTCAGTTACTAGCGGGAGAGGGGGCCAAAAACATTCAGTACTTC
.,TRBV7-6,.,TRBJ1-3,CASSLEILTGHSGNTIYF,TGTGCCAGCAGCTTAGAGATCCTCACAGGCCACTCTGGAAACACCATATATTTT